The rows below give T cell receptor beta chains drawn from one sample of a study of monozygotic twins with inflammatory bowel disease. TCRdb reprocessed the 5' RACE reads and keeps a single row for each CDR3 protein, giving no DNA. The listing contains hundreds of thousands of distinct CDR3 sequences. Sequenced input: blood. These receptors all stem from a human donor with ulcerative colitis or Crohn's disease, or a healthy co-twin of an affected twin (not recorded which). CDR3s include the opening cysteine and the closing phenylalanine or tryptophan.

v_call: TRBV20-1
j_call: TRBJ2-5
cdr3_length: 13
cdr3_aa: CSEALWGQETQYF

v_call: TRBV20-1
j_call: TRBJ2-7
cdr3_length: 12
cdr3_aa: CSARIQGREQYF

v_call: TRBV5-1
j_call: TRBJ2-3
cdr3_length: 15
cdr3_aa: CASSLAVPSTDTQYF

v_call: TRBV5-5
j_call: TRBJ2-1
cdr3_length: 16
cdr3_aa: CASSREEVTTMREQFF

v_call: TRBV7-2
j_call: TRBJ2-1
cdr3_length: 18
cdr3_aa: CASSLAVRGLASYNEQFF

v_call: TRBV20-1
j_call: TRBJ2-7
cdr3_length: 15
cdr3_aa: CSAVNSRSVSYEQYF

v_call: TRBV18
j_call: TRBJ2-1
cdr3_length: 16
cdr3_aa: CASSPPTSGGGPEQFF

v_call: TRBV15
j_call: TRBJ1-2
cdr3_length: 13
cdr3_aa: CATSLDRGYGYTF

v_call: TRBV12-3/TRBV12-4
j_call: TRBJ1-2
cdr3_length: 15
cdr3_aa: CASSFGQGFNYGYTF

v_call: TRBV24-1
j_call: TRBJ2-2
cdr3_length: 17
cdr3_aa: CATSDIRDRANTGELFF

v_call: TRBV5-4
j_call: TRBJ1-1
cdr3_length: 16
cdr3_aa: CASSLPGGLVNTEAFF

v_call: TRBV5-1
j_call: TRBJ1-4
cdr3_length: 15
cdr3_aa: CASSFGGVWGEKLFF

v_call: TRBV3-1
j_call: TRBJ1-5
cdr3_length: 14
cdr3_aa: CASSPGQQNQPQHF

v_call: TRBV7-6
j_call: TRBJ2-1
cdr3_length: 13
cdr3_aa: CPSSSTGEHEQFF

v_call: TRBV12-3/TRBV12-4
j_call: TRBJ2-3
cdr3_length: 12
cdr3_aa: CASNQGADTQYF

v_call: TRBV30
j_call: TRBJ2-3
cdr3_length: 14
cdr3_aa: CAWINRGLGDTQYF

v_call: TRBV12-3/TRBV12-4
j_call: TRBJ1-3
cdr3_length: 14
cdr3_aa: CASGMRGGGNTIYF

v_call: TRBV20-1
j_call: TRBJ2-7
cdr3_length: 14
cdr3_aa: CSALRSGGSYEQYF

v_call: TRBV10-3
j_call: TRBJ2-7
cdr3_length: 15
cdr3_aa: CAISADRGLSYEQYF

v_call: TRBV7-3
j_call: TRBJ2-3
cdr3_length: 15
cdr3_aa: CASSLSGGRVDTQYF

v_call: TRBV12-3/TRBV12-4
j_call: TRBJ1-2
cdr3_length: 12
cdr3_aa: CASSRQGRGYTF

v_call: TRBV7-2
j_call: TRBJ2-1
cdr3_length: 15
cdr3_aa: CASSPDRGRYNEQFF

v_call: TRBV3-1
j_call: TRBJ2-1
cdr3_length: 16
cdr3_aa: CASSQISGRAYNEQFF

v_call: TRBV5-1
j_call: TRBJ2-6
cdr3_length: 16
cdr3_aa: CASSATHGSGANVLTF

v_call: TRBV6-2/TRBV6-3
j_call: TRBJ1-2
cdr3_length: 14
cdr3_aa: CASSPPRDNYGYTF

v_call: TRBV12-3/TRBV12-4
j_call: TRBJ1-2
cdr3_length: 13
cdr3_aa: CASSPLFGGGYTF

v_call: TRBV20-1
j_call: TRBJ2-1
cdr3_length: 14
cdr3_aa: CSASWRSSYNEQFF

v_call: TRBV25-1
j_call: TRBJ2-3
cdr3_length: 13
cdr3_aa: CASTLGSTDTQYF

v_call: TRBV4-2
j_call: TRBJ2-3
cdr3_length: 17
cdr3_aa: CASSQEGPGGAVDTQYF

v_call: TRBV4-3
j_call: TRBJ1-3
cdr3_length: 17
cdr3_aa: CASSQDPNTGSGNTIYF

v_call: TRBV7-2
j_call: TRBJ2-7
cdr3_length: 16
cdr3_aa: CASSLEGQDPSYEQYF

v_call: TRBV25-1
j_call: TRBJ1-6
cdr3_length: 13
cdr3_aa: CASGDRGGSPLHF

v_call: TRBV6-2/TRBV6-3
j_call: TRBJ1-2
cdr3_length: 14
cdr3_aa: CASNPGAGAYGYTF

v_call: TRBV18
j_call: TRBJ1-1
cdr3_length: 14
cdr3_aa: CASSPGGINTEAFF

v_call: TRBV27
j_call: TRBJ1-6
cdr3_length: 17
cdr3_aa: CAGDWAAPILDNSPLHF

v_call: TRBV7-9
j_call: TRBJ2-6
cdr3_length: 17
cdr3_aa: CASSSLDRSSGANVLTF

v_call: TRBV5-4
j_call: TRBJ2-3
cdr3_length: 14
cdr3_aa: CASSPGGLADTQYF

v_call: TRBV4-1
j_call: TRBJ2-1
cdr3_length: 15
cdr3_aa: CASSQGAGGRNEQFF

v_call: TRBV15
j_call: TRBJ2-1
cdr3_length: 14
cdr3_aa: CATRLDSSYNEQFF

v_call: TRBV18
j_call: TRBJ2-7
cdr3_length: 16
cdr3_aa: CASSPNRASGSDEQYF

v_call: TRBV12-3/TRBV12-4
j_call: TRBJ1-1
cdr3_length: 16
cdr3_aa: CASSLRPGTGNTEAFF

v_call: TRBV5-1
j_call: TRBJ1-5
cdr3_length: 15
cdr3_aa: CASSLEAGGLTTQHF

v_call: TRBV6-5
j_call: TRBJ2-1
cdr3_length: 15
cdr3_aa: CASSYSNGGGNEQFF

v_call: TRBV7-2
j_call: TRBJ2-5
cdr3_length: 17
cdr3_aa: CASSLGTGIDKQETQYF

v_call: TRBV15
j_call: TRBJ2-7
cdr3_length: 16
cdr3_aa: CATSRDGWANSYEQYF

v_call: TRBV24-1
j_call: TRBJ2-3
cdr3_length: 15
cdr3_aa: CATSDWEQTTDTQYF

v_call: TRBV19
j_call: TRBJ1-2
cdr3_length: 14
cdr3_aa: CASSNPGQGRGYTF

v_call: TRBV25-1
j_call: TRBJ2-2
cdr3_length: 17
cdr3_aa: CASSASWGGTNTGELFF

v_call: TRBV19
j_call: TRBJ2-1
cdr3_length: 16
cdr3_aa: CASSTHRDEGYNEQFF

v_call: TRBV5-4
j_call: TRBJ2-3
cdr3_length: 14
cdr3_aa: CASSLRGALDTQYF

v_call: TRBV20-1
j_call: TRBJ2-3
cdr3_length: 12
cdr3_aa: CSAPVPTDTQYF